The 16 T cell receptor beta chains listed next were all sequenced from one sample in a study of beta chain features in type 1 diabetes. Study-level points and caveats: When Type 1 diabetes patients were examined, their TCRB CDR3s proved moderately but significantly shorter in all four CD4+ subsets.

Of the isolated RNA, all was reverse transcribed, and so the sequenced material was expressed TCRB transcripts. The data were produced by immunoSEQ multiplex PCR, yet TCRdb's version contains in-frame clones alone and is incomplete. The table has around 41,000 clones, approximately 61% seen once. Their target antigens are unknown. The sequencing sample was made of Tregs from blood. Every receptor here comes from a man aged 25 to 40 with type 1 diabetes. Some clones in this sample may be carry-over from other donors' samples.

Written as DNA, the CDR3 is TGTGCCAGTCGGGGGAGGACAGATACGCAGTATTTT. Translation: CASRGRTDTQYF. The V and J genes are TRBV19 and TRBJ2-3; D perhaps matches TRBD2 (6 bases). Trimming removed 8 bases from V and 3 bases from J, with 9 bases in between. The CDR3 has 12 amino acids. Per the germline V gene, CDR1 is LNHDA and CDR2 is SQIVND (reference sequence).

The chain joins TRBV29-1 to TRBJ2-7; 7 nucleotides agree with TRBD1. V was pared by 1 base and J by 2 bases, with 8 bases of the junction left unmatched. Germline CDR1 SQVTM, CDR2 ANQGSEA. This CDR3 is built from 15 residues. DNA of the CDR3: TGCAGCGTTGAAGGCCGGGACAGATACCCCTACGAGCAGTACTTC. Translation: CSVEGRDRYPYEQYF.

The chain employs TRBV18 and TRBJ2-2, with 12 bases matching TRBD2. Germline V lookup: CDR1 KGHSH, CDR2 LQKENI. Losses at the gene ends were 5 bases for V and 4 bases for J; bases not matched to a gene: 2. The length of the CDR3 is 15 residues. The chain's CDR3 is CASSTTSGGTGELFF. CDR3 coding DNA: TGTGCCAGCTCAACGACTAGCGGGGGCACCGGGGAGCTGTTTTTT.

This chain connects TRBV5-1 to TRBJ1-1; 7 nucleotides agree with TRBD1. The trim removed 0 bases at V and 4 bases at J, leaving 3 bases unmatched. Germline V lookup: CDR1 SGHRS, CDR2 YFSETQ. The CDR3 has 14 residues. The CDR3 region is CASSLEQGITEAFF. The CDR3 bases are TGCGCCAGCAGCTTGGAACAGGGGATCACTGAAGCTTTCTTT.

The chain links TRBV5-1 to TRBJ1-3, with 7 bases aligning to TRBD1. The V gene end was trimmed by 9 bases and the J gene end by 0 bases; junction bases not matched to a gene: 9. CDR1 and CDR2 (germline): SGHRS, YFSETQ. This CDR3 comprises 15 residues. This chain's CDR3 is CATRSRQGSGNTIYF. The CDR3 DNA is TGCGCCACCAGATCCCGACAGGGCTCTGGAAACACCATATATTTT. The full variable domain, in which reference TRBV5-1 and TRBJ1-3 provide the parts outside the CDR3, is KAGVTQTPRYLIKTRGQQVTLSCSPISGHRSVSWYQQTPGQGLQFLFEYFSETQRNKGNFPGRFSGRQFSNSRSEMNVSTLELGDSALYLCATRSRQGSGNTIYFGEGSWLTVV.

The chain carries TRBV11-2 and TRBJ2-7; D is undetermined. The CDR3 covers 12 residues. Germline V lookup: CDR1 SGHAT, CDR2 FQNNGV. V was cut by 7 bases and J by 6 bases, with 13 bases left in between. The DNA of the CDR3 is TGTGCCAGCACTTCCCAGGTCGGCGAGCAGTACTTC. Protein: CASTSQVGEQYF.

This sequence joins TRBV7-2 and TRBJ2-3, with 8 bases identical to TRBD2. This CDR3 region has 15 residues. Germline CDR1 and CDR2: SGHTA and FQGNSA. After removal of 2 bases from V and 1 base from J, the junction contained 2 bases not matched to a gene. The CDR3 reads CASSLRSGGTDTQYF. The CDR3, as DNA: TGTGCCAGCAGCTTACGTAGCGGGGGCACAGATACGCAGTATTTT.

The J gene is TRBJ1-2, the V gene TRBV19; weak D call: TRBD1 (6 bases). The V end lost 3 bases, the J end lost 2 bases, and 13 bases lay between the germline ends. Looked up from germline, CDR1 is LNHDA and CDR2 is SQIVND (reference sequence). The CDR3 has 15 residues. The CDR3 protein is CASSIRLTGNYGYTF. As DNA, the CDR3 is TGTGCCAGTAGTATCCGCTTAACAGGGAACTATGGCTACACCTTC. Based on the CDR3 plus reference TRBV19 and TRBJ1-2, the full variable domain is DGGITQSPKYLFRKEGQNVTLSCEQNLNHDAMYWYRQDPGQGLRLIYYSQIVNDFQKGDIAEGYSVSREKKESFPLTVTSAQKNPTAFYLCASSIRLTGNYGYTFGSGTRLTVV.

The rearrangement joins TRBV11-1 to TRBJ2-3; 8 nucleotides align to TRBD1. J gave up 4 bases and V 4 bases, and 10 bases lay outside the gene matches. Germline lookup yields CDR1 SGHAT and CDR2 FQDESV (reference sequence). CDR3 length: 16 residues. Written as DNA, the CDR3 is TGTGCCAGCAGCTCTCCGGGACAGGTACTAGCAGATACGCAGTATTTT. It specifies CASSSPGQVLADTQYF.

The J gene is TRBJ1-5, the V gene TRBV5-1; D might be TRBD1 (6 bases). V lost 5 bases, J lost 7 bases, and 13 bases lay in between. Germline loops: CDR1 SGHRS, CDR2 YFSETQ. The CDR3 runs 13 residues. The CDR3 nucleotides read TGCGCCAGCAGGGTGGATACAGGGCAGCCCCAGCATTTT. Its protein product is CASRVDTGQPQHF. Full variable domain (outside the CDR3, taken from reference TRBV5-1 and TRBJ1-5): KAGVTQTPRYLIKTRGQQVTLSCSPISGHRSVSWYQQTPGQGLQFLFEYFSETQRNKGNFPGRFSGRQFSNSRSEMNVSTLELGDSALYLCASRVDTGQPQHFGDGTRLSIL.

The chain combines TRBV4-3 with TRBJ2-2, with D possibly TRBD1 on 6 matching bases. The V end lost 1 base, the J end lost 4 bases, and 10 bases lay between the germline ends. The length of the CDR3 is 15 residues. Germline lookup yields CDR1 LGHNA and CDR2 YSLEER. The CDR3 reads CASSQVGGSTGELFF. In DNA, the CDR3 is TGCGCCAGCAGCCAAGTAGGGGGTAGCACCGGGGAGCTGTTTTTT.

CDR3 DNA sequence: TGTGCCAGCAGTTTCCCGGGACAGGGGATCACTGAAGCTTTCTTT. It is translated as CASSFPGQGITEAFF. The chain joins TRBV5-4 to TRBJ1-1; 10 bases fit TRBD1. CDR1 and CDR2 from the germline V gene are SGHNT and YYREEE (reference sequence). The length of the CDR3 is 15 residues. The V and J ends lost 5 bases and 4 bases, in that order; junction bases with no gene match: 8.

The rearrangement uses TRBV5-1 and TRBJ2-7; 8 nucleotides match TRBD2. CDR3 length: 15 amino acids. V was pared by 4 bases and J by 0 bases, with 6 bases of the junction left unmatched. In germline, CDR1 is SGHRS, CDR2 YFSETQ. In nucleotides, the CDR3 is TGCGCCAGCAGCACTACCGGGACTAGCTCCTACGAGCAGTACTTC. Its translation: CASSTTGTSSYEQYF.

The rearrangement links TRBV6-1 to TRBJ2-2; unclear D gene. This CDR3 has 13 amino acids. Trimming left V 7 bases short and J 5 bases short, with 11 bases between. Germline V gene lookup returns CDR1 MNHNS and CDR2 SASEGT. The CDR3 nucleotides are TGTGCCAGCATCTTCCTTCGGACCGGGGAGCTGTTTTTT. Its translation is CASIFLRTGELFF.

The chain combines TRBV28 with TRBJ2-7, with 9 nucleotides matching TRBD1. This CDR3 has 17 residues. The germline V gene has CDR1 MDHEN and CDR2 SYDVKM. The junction had 14 bases not matched to a gene; V was cut back by 5 bases and J by 3 bases. CDR3 loop: CASSLPTGTGTIYEQYF. The CDR3, as DNA: TGTGCCAGCAGTCTCCCGACCGGGACAGGGACTATCTACGAGCAGTACTTC.

This sequence joins TRBV2 and TRBJ1-4; 7 bases map to TRBD1. This CDR3 is 14 amino acids long. With 7 bases clipped from V and 0 bases from J, the junction kept 2 bases outside the gene matches. Germline assignment: CDR1 SNHLY and CDR2 FYNNEI. The CDR3 DNA sequence: TGTGCCAGCACTGGGACAGCAACTAATGAAAAACTGTTTTTT. Translating gives CASTGTATNEKLFF.